This TCR beta chain comes out of a study of blood T cell repertoires in COVID-19. Study-level background: There were acute and convalescent COVID-19 samples, and they came from the United States, Italy and Spain.

Generated by immunoSEQ multiplex PCR, the TCRdb table keeps only in-frame clones and is missing some. This sample has 150,000 to 200,000 clones, with about 88% found just once. This clone appeared a few times. This CDR3 comprises 13 residues. The germline V gene has CDR1 MDHEN and CDR2 SYDVKM. V shed 5 bases and J shed 2 bases, with 9 bases lying between them. V is TRBV28 and J is TRBJ1-1; no firm D call. The material sequenced was peripheral blood. The source is a man aged 18 to 35 with acute or convalescent COVID-19. The CDR3: CASSVPGNTEAFF. The CDR3 coding sequence is TGTGCCAGCAGTGTCCCGGGAAACACTGAAGCTTTCTTT.